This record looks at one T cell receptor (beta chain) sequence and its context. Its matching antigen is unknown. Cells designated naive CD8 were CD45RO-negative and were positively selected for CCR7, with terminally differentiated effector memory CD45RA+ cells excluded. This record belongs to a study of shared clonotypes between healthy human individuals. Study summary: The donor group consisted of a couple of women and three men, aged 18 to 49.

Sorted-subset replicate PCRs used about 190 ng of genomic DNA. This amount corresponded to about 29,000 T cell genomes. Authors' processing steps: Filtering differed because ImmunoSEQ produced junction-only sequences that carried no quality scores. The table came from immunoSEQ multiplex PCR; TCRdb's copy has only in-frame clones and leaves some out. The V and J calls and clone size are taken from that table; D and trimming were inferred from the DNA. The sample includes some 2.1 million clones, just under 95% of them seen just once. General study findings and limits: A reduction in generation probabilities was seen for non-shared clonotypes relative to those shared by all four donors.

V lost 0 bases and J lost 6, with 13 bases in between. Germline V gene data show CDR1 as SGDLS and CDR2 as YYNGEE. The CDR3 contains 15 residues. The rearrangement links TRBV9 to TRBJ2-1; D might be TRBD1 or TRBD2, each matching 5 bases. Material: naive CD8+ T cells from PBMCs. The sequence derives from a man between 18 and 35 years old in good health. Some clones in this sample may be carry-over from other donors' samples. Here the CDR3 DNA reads TGTGCCAGCAGCGTAGCAGGGAGCCATAGCAATGAGCAGTTCTTC. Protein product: CASSVAGSHSNEQFF. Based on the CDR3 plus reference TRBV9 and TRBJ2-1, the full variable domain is DSGVTQTPKHLITATGQRVTLRCSPRSGDLSVYWYQQSLDQGLQFLIQYYNGEERAKGNILERFSAQQFPDLHSELNLSSLELGDSALYFCASSVAGSHSNEQFFGPGTRLTVL.